These T cell receptor beta chains were read from a single sample in a study of T cells in Graves' hyperthyroidism and ophthalmopathy. MiXCR, run by TCRdb on the multiplex PCR reads, gives a single entry per CDR3 protein. The sample records approximately 360,000 distinct CDR3 sequences, around 14% being singletons. The material sequenced was blood. Source of these receptors: a woman aged 18-35 years with Graves' hyperthyroidism that later progressed to Graves' ophthalmopathy. The CDR3 runs from the conserved cysteine through the conserved F or W. A D gene is named only where the DNA matches it firmly. Size tells how often a clone was seen (once, few, many) or the class of an expanded clone, and some rows leave it out.

J gene,D gene,V gene,clone size,CDR3 DNA,CDR3 protein
TRBJ2-1,NA,TRBV28,many,TGTGCCAGCAGTTTTGAGAATGAGCAGTTCTTC,CASSFENEQFF
TRBJ2-7,NA,TRBV28,NA,TGTGCCAGCAGTTTATACCGACGGGAGCAGTACTTC,CASSLYRREQYF
TRBJ2-7,TRBD2,TRBV4-1,few,TGCGCCAGCAGCCAACCTCTAGCGGGAGGTACATACGAGCAGTACTTC,CASSQPLAGGTYEQYF
TRBJ1-2,NA,TRBV12-3/TRBV12-4,few,TGTGCCAGCAGTCCCCGCCCGCGCAGCTATGGCTACACCTTC,CASSPRPRSYGYTF
TRBJ2-5,NA,TRBV30,many,TGTGCCTGGTCCGGACTCGTCCAAGAGACCCAGTACTTC,CAWSGLVQETQYF
TRBJ2-2,NA,TRBV9,NA,TGTGCCAGCACCTCTTCCGGGGGCTGGGGGACCGGGGAGCTGTTTTTT,CASTSSGGWGTGELFF
TRBJ2-3,TRBD1,TRBV12-3/TRBV12-4,many,TGTGCCAGCAGTTACCCACAGGGGGCATCAGATACGCAGTATTTT,CASSYPQGASDTQYF
TRBJ2-7,NA,TRBV7-2,NA,TGTGCCAGCAGCTTTGTCGGTTACTCCTACGAGCAGTACTTC,CASSFVGYSYEQYF
TRBJ2-1,NA,TRBV20-1,few,TGCAGTGCTAGTCGCTGGGAGTTTGATGAGCAGTTCTTC,CSASRWEFDEQFF
TRBJ2-6,NA,TRBV7-9,few,TGTGCCAGCAGCTTAGGAGGTGCCTCTGGGGCCAACGTCCTGACTTTC,CASSLGGASGANVLTF
TRBJ1-4,NA,TRBV28,many,TGTGCCAGCAGTCCGATCGGAACTAATGAAAAACTGTTTTTT,CASSPIGTNEKLFF
TRBJ2-1,NA,TRBV7-2,NA,TGTGCCAGCAGCCGTGTTTGGGGGGGCTGGGGAAGCGCCTACAATGAGCAGTTCTTC,CASSRVWGGWGSAYNEQFF
TRBJ2-5,NA,TRBV7-8,many,TGTGCCAGCAGCTTCACCCAAGGGGGAGAGGATCAAGAGACCCAGTACTTC,CASSFTQGGEDQETQYF
TRBJ2-5,NA,TRBV7-8,many,TGTGCCAGCAGCTTAGTTACCATCCGGGAGACCCAGTACTTC,CASSLVTIRETQYF
TRBJ2-2,NA,TRBV29-1,once,TGCAGCGTTTTTTACACCGGGGAGCTGTTTTTT,CSVFYTGELFF
TRBJ1-2,NA,TRBV2,few,TGTGCCAGCAGAACGGGAAAATCTAACTATGGCTACACCTTC,CASRTGKSNYGYTF
TRBJ2-1,NA,TRBV20-1,many,TGCAGTGCTAGCGAGGGTTCCTACAATGAGCAGTTCTTC,CSASEGSYNEQFF
TRBJ2-1,NA,TRBV28,many,TGTGCCAGCAGTCCGAGCTGGGGAGCGCTCTCCTACAATGAGCAGTTCTTC,CASSPSWGALSYNEQFF
TRBJ2-1,NA,TRBV12-3/TRBV12-4,NA,TGTGCCAGCAGTGCAGCGGAAATCTACAATGAGCAGTTCTTC,CASSAAEIYNEQFF
TRBJ2-1,TRBD2,TRBV20-1,few,TGCAGTGCTAGGGGACTTCAGAGGCCGGGACTAGCTTACGATGAGCAGTTCTTC,CSARGLQRPGLAYDEQFF
TRBJ2-4,NA,TRBV19,few,TGTGCCAGTAGTATAGTTCAACGGGCGAAAAACATTCAGTACTTC,CASSIVQRAKNIQYF
TRBJ2-7,NA,TRBV20-1,NA,TGCAGTGCTAGAGATCTTCGGACAACCCACTACGAGCAGTACTTC,CSARDLRTTHYEQYF
TRBJ2-7,NA,TRBV6-1,NA,TGTGCCAGCAGTGATCAAGTCTACGAGCAGTACTTC,CASSDQVYEQYF
TRBJ1-5,TRBD1,TRBV7-6,many,TGTGCCAGCAGCTTAGCTCCCGGGACAGTTTTTAGCAATCAGCCCCAGCATTTT,CASSLAPGTVFSNQPQHF
TRBJ2-5,NA,TRBV7-8,many,TGTGCCAGCAGCTTAATCGGTTTTCGAGAGACCCAGTACTTC,CASSLIGFRETQYF
TRBJ1-5,NA,TRBV12-3/TRBV12-4,many,TGTGCCAGCAGTTTTGGGGACTCAAGGGACCAGCCCCAGCATTTT,CASSFGDSRDQPQHF
TRBJ2-7,NA,TRBV6-2/TRBV6-3,many,TGTGCCATCTACGAGCAGTACTTC,CAIYEQYF
TRBJ2-2,TRBD1,TRBV30,many,TGTGCCTGGAGGAGACAGGGGGCGTCCGGGGAGCTGTTTTTT,CAWRRQGASGELFF
TRBJ2-1,TRBD2,TRBV5-1,NA,TGCGCCAGCAGCGGGGGACTAGCGGTTCAAGGGTACAATGAGCAGTTCTTC,CASSGGLAVQGYNEQFF
TRBJ2-3,TRBD2,TRBV20-1,few,TGCAGTGCTAGGACTAGCGGGAGTAGCACAGATACGCAGTATTTT,CSARTSGSSTDTQYF
TRBJ1-5,NA,TRBV18,many,TGTGCCAGCTCCTCCGGGGGGATCGGCAATCAGCCCCAGCATTTT,CASSSGGIGNQPQHF
TRBJ1-4,NA,TRBV7-9,many,TGTGCCAGCAGCTTAAATTCGATGGGACTGTTTTTT,CASSLNSMGLFF
TRBJ1-1,NA,TRBV19,NA,TGTGCCAGTAGTATAGGAAAGTACGCTGAAGCTTTCTTT,CASSIGKYAEAFF
TRBJ1-5,NA,TRBV5-1,few,TGCGCCAGCAGCTTTGAGACCAATCAGCCCCAGCATTTT,CASSFETNQPQHF
TRBJ2-1,TRBD2,TRBV27,few,TGTGCCAGCAGTTTATCAGTAGCTAGCGGGAGCGGGGTCTACAATGAGCAGTTCTTC,CASSLSVASGSGVYNEQFF
TRBJ2-7,TRBD2,TRBV6-2/TRBV6-3,few,TGTGCCAGTCGACTAGCGGGAGTCTACGAGCAGTACTTC,CASRLAGVYEQYF
TRBJ1-1,NA,TRBV5-1,NA,TGCGCCAGCAGCTTGGTGGGGGGTTGGACTGAAGCTTTCTTT,CASSLVGGWTEAFF
TRBJ2-2,TRBD1,TRBV4-3,NA,TGCGCCAGCAGCCAAGATCACCGGGTCCGGACAGGGATATTGAGAGATAACGGGGAGCTGTTTTTT,CASSQDHRVRTGILRDNGELFF
TRBJ1-5,NA,TRBV5-1,few,TGCGCCAGCAGACGGGGACTGTCTACCGACCAGCCCCAGCATTTT,CASRRGLSTDQPQHF
TRBJ2-2,NA,TRBV28,many,TGTGCCAGCAGTTTAGGGGGGACAGCCGGGGAGCTGTTTTTT,CASSLGGTAGELFF
TRBJ2-1,NA,TRBV12-3/TRBV12-4,many,TGTGCCAGCAGTTTTCTTGTTGGTGAGCAGTTCTTC,CASSFLVGEQFF
TRBJ2-1,TRBD2,TRBV6-2/TRBV6-3,few,TGTGCCAGCAGTTATGTAGCGGGAAAGGGTGAGCAGTTCTTC,CASSYVAGKGEQFF
TRBJ2-5,TRBD2,TRBV11-2,few,TGTGCCAGTAGTACTAGCGGGAGGGCTCAAGAGACCCAGTACTTC,CASSTSGRAQETQYF
TRBJ1-4,NA,TRBV11-2,NA,TGTGCCAGCAGCCAATATTCGCCGGGGAGACAGATCCCCCCTAATGAAAAACTGTTTTTT,CASSQYSPGRQIPPNEKLFF
TRBJ2-3,NA,TRBV9,NA,TGTGCCAGCAGCGTAGGGAGGGGCACAGATACGCAGTATTTT,CASSVGRGTDTQYF
TRBJ2-3,NA,TRBV6-2/TRBV6-3,few,TGTGCCAGCAGTTACGTACCCGGGATACAAGCAGATACGCAGTATTTT,CASSYVPGIQADTQYF
TRBJ1-1,NA,TRBV15,NA,TGTGCCACCAGCCGCAGGGTTCACACTGAAGCTTTCTTT,CATSRRVHTEAFF
TRBJ1-1,NA,TRBV11-2,NA,TGTGCCAGCAGCGATGGTGGGAGGGGGAGGAGGAACACTGAAGCTTTCTTT,CASSDGGRGRRNTEAFF
TRBJ2-1,NA,TRBV2,many,TGTGCCAGCAGTGAGAGAGGCGGTAGCTCCTACAATGAGCAGTTCTTC,CASSERGGSSYNEQFF
TRBJ2-5,TRBD2,TRBV2,many,TGTGCCAGCAGTGCCGGGACTAGCGCCTATCAAGAGACCCAGTACTTC,CASSAGTSAYQETQYF
TRBJ2-5,NA,TRBV11-2,many,TGTGCCAGCAGCTTAGTAAGGCAAGCATCGGAGTACTTC,CASSLVRQASEYF
TRBJ2-5,NA,TRBV28,many,TGTGCCAGCAGTAAAGACCACAGGGTGGTGAGAGAGACCCAGTACTTC,CASSKDHRVVRETQYF
TRBJ2-5,NA,TRBV4-2,NA,TGTGCCAGCAGCCAAGGCCCACTAGCTATCCAAGAGACCCAGTACTTC,CASSQGPLAIQETQYF
TRBJ2-3,NA,TRBV4-1,NA,TGCGCCAGCAGCCAAGATGTTCGGGGGACTAGCACAGATACGCAGTATTTT,CASSQDVRGTSTDTQYF
TRBJ1-5,TRBD1,TRBV25-1,few,TGTGCCAGCAGTGAGATTGAGGTCGGGACAGGGCCAAATCAGCCCCAGCATTTT,CASSEIEVGTGPNQPQHF
TRBJ1-4,NA,TRBV3-1,many,TGTGCCAGCAGCCAAGGCGGCGCTCCAACTAATGAAAAACTGTTTTTT,CASSQGGAPTNEKLFF
TRBJ2-3,NA,TRBV6-1,NA,TGTGCCAGCAAATTACTAGCCGGCAAGCCAGATACGCAGTATTTT,CASKLLAGKPDTQYF
TRBJ1-6,NA,TRBV20-1,NA,TGCAGTGCTAGAGACGACAGCTACGTCTCCTATAATTCACCCCTCCACTTT,CSARDDSYVSYNSPLHF
TRBJ2-5,NA,TRBV27,few,TGTGCCAGCAGTTTTAGCAGGGGTTGGAGCGAGACCCAGTACTTC,CASSFSRGWSETQYF